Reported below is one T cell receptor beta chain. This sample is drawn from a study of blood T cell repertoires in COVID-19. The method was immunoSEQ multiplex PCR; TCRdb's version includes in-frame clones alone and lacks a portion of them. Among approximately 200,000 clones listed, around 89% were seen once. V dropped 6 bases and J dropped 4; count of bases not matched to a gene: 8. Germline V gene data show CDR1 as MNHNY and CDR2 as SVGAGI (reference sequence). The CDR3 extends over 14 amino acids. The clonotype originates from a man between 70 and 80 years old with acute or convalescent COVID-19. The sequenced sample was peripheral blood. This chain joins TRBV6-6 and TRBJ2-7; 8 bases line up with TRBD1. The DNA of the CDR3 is TGTGCCAGCAGCAGCGACAGGGGTCTGTACGAGCAGTACTTC. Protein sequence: CASSSDRGLYEQYF.